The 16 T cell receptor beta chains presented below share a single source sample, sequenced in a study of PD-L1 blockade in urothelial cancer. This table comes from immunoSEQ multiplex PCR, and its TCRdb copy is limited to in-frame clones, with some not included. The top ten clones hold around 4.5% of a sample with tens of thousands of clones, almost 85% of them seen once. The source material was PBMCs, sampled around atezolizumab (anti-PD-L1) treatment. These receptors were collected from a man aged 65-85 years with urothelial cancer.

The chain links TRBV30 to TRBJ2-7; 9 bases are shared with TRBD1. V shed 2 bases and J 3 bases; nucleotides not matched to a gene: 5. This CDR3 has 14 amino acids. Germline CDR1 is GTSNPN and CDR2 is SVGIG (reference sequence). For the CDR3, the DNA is TGTGCCTGGAGTACCGGGACAGGGCTCTACGAGCAGTACTTC. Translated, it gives CAWSTGTGLYEQYF. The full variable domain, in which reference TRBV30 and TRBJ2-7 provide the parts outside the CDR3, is SQTIHQWPATLVQPVGSPLSLECTVEGTSNPNLYWYRQAAGRGLQLLFYSVGIGQISSEVPQNLSASRPQDRQFILSSKKLLLSDSGFYLCAWSTGTGLYEQYFGPGTRLTVT.

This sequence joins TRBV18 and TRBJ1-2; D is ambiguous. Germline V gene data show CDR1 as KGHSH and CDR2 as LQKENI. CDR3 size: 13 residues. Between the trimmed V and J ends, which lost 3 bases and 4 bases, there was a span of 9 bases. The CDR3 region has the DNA TGTGCCAGCTCACCGGAGGGAACCTATGGCTACACCTTC. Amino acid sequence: CASSPEGTYGYTF.

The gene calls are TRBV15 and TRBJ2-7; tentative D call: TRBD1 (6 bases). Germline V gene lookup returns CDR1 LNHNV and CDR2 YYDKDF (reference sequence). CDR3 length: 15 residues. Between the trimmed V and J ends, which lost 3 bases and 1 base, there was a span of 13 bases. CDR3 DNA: TGTGCCACCAGCAGGTCCGGGACAACATCCTACGAGCAGTACTTC. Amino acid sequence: CATSRSGTTSYEQYF.

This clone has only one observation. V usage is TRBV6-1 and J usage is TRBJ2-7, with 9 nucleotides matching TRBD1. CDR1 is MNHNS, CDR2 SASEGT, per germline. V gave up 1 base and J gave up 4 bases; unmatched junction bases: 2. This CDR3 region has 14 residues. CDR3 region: CASSEGTGVYEQYF. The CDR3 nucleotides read TGTGCCAGCAGTGAAGGGACAGGGGTGTACGAGCAGTACTTC.

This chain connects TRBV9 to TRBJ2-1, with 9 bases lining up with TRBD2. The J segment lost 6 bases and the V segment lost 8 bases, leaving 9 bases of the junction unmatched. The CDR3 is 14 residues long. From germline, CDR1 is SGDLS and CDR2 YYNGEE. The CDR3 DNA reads TGTGCCAGTCAGAGAACTAGCGGGCTCAATGAGCAGTTCTTC. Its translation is CASQRTSGLNEQFF.

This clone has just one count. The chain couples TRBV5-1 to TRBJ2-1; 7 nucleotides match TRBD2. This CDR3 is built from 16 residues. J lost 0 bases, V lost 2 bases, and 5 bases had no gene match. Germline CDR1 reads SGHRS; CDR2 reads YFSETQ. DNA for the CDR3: TGCGCCAGCAGCTTCAGCGGGGCGAGCTCCTACAATGAGCAGTTCTTC. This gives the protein CASSFSGASSYNEQFF. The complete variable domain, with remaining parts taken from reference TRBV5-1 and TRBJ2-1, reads KAGVTQTPRYLIKTRGQQVTLSCSPISGHRSVSWYQQTPGQGLQFLFEYFSETQRNKGNFPGRFSGRQFSNSRSEMNVSTLELGDSALYLCASSFSGASSYNEQFFGPGTRLTVL.

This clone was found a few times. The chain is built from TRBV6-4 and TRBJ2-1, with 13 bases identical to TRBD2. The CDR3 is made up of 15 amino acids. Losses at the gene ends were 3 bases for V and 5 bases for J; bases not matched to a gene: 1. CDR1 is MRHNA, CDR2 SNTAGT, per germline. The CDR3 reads CASSEGTSGNNEQFF. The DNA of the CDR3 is TGTGCCAGCAGTGAAGGGACTAGCGGGAACAATGAGCAGTTCTTC.

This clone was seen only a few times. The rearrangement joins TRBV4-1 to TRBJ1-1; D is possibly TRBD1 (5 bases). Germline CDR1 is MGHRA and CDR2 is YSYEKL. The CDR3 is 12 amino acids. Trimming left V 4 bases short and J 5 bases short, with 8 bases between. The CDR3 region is CASSRPGTEAFF. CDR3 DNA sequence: TGCGCCAGCAGCCGTCCAGGGACTGAAGCTTTCTTT.

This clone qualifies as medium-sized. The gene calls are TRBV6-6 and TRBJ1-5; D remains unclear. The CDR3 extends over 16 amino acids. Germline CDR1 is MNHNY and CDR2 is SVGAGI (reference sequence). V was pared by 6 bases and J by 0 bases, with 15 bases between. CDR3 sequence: CASSRRHSLSNQPQHF. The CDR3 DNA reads TGTGCCAGCAGCCGAAGACATTCCCTTAGCAATCAGCCCCAGCATTTT.

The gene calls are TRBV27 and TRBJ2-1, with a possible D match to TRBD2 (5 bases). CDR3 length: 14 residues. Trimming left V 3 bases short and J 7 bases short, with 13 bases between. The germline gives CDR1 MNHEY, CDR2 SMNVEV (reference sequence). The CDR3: CASSFGGRGNEQFF. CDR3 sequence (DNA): TGTGCCAGCAGTTTTGGTGGGAGAGGAAATGAGCAGTTCTTC.

The chain's CDR3 is CAWRTFPSHTF. The CDR3, as DNA: TGTGCCTGGAGGACGTTCCCTAGTCACACCTTC. The chain combines TRBV30 with TRBJ1-2; D gene unclear. Germline V lookup: CDR1 GTSNPN, CDR2 SVGIG (reference sequence). The CDR3 has 11 residues. Trimming took off 3 bases at V and 12 bases at J, with 14 bases between the two ends.

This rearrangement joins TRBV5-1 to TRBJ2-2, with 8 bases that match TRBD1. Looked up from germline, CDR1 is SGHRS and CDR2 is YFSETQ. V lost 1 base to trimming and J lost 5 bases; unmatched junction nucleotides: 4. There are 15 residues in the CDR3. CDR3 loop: CASSLSQGATGELFF. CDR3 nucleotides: TGCGCCAGCAGCTTGTCCCAGGGGGCAACCGGGGAGCTGTTTTTT.

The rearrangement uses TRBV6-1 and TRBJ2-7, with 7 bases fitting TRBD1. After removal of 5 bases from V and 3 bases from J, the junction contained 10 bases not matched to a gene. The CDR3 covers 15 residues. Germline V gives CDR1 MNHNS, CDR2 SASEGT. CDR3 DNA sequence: TGTGCCAGCAGTACCGGGACAGCTTTATACTACGAGCAGTACTTC. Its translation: CASSTGTALYYEQYF.

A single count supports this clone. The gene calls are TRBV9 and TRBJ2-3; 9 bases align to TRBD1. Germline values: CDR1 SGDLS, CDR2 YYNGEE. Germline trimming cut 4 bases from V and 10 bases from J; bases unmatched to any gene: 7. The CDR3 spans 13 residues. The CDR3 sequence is CASSPADRGSQYF. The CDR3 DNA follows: TGTGCCAGCAGCCCCGCGGACAGGGGATCGCAGTATTTT.

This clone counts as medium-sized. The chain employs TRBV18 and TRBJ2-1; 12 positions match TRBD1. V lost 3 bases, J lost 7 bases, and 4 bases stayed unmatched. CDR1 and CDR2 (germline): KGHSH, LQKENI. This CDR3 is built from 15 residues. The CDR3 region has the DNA TGTGCCAGCTCACCGGGACAGGGGGCTCTTAATGAGCAGTTCTTC. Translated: CASSPGQGALNEQFF.

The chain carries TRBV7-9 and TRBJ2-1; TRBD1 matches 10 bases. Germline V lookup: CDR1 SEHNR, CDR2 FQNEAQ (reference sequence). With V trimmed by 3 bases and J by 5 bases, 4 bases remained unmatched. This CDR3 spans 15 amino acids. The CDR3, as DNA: TGTGCCAGCAGCTTGACAGGGGGCTTCGACAATGAGCAGTTCTTC. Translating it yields CASSLTGGFDNEQFF.